The 28 T cell receptor beta chains reported below all come from one sample, sequenced in a study of T-cell memory formation after mild COVID-19. MiXCR, applied by TCRdb to the 5' RACE reads, yields one record per CDR3 protein. The sample lists roughly 350,000 distinct CDR3 sequences, around 27% occurring once. The sequencing sample was made of PBMCs or a T cell subset sorted from them (not recorded which). These receptors all come from an adult woman who had mild COVID-19 (a few samples of this study predate the infection). Cell type and time point are not known.

This clonotype appeared a single time. The chain couples TRBV7-9 to TRBJ2-1; 14 positions match TRBD2. Germline V CDR1 and CDR2: SEHNR, FQNEAQ (reference sequence). Trimming cost V 11 bases and J 7 bases; bases outside gene matches: 10. The CDR3 covers 15 residues. The CDR3 loop is CAGMKGTSGGNEQFF. In DNA form, the CDR3 reads TGTGCCGGGATGAAGGGGACTAGCGGGGGTAATGAGCAGTTCTTC.

The V call is TRBV2, the J call TRBJ1-6, with TRBD1 as a possible D gene (6 bases). Germline V gene lookup returns CDR1 SNHLY and CDR2 FYNNEI. CDR3 length: 14 amino acids. The V gene lost 8 bases and the J gene lost 7 bases, with 15 bases spanning the gap. The DNA of the CDR3 is TGTGCCAGCGTCACAGGGACCGCGAATTCACCCCTCCACTTT. Encoded protein: CASVTGTANSPLHF.

This chain links TRBV25-1 with TRBJ2-2; D uncertain. The germline V gene has CDR1 MGHDK and CDR2 SYGVNS. V was shortened by 6 bases and J by 0 bases, with 8 bases between the two germline ends. The CDR3 length is 14 residues. In DNA, the CDR3 is TGTGCCAGCAGCCCGAGACCGAACACCGGGGAGCTGTTTTTT. Amino acid sequence: CASSPRPNTGELFF.

This rearrangement joins TRBV5-1 to TRBJ2-1; D is ambiguous. V dropped 4 bases and J dropped 4 bases, with 3 bases sitting between them. The CDR3 has 11 residues. Germline values: CDR1 SGHRS, CDR2 YFSETQ. The CDR3 sequence is CASSMYNEQFF. Here the CDR3 DNA reads TGCGCCAGCAGCATGTACAATGAGCAGTTCTTC.

The rearrangement uses TRBV11-3 and TRBJ2-5, with 9 bases fitting TRBD2. Germline V lookup: CDR1 SGHNT, CDR2 YENEEA. V trimming: 5 bases; J trimming: 3 bases; junction bases outside the gene matches: 10. The CDR3 covers 16 residues. The CDR3 loop is CASSPRDSGRKETQYF. CDR3 bases: TGTGCCAGCAGCCCCCGTGATAGCGGGAGAAAAGAGACCCAGTACTTC.

The chain employs TRBV6-1 and TRBJ2-2; perhaps D is TRBD1 or TRBD2 (5 bases each). There are 14 residues in the CDR3. Between the trimmed V and J ends, which lost 6 bases and 6 bases, there was a span of 14 bases. CDR1 and CDR2 (germline): MNHNS, SASEGT. CDR3 in amino acids: CASRAEQEAGELFF. CDR3 in DNA: TGTGCCAGCAGAGCCGAACAGGAGGCCGGGGAGCTGTTTTTT.

V is TRBV12-3 or TRBV12-4 and J is TRBJ2-4; D may match TRBD1 or TRBD2 (6 bases each). The ends were cut back, 5 bases at V and 7 bases at J, with 15 bases in the middle. The CDR3 consists of 14 residues. CDR3 sequence reads: CASSRTQGGNIQYF. CDR3 sequence (DNA): TGTGCCAGCAGTCGAACACAGGGAGGTAACATTCAGTACTTC.

This clonotype was counted between two and nine times. The J gene is TRBJ1-1, the V gene TRBV7-6, with unresolved D. Trimming pared 2 bases from V and 4 bases from J, leaving 17 bases between. The CDR3 is 16 residues long. CDR1 and CDR2 (germline): SGHVS, FNYEAQ. CDR3 amino acids: CASSLHQFAGSTEAFF. The CDR3 DNA reads TGTGCCAGCAGCTTACATCAGTTTGCGGGATCCACTGAAGCTTTCTTT.

This clonotype was detected a few times. V usage is TRBV18 and J usage is TRBJ2-1; D might be TRBD2 (5 bases). CDR3 length equals 14 residues. Trimming cost V 3 bases and J 7 bases, with 13 bases left between them. CDR1 is KGHSH and CDR2 is LQKENI in the germline V gene. DNA of the CDR3: TGTGCCAGCTCACCGCAGGCAGCGGAGAATGAGCAGTTCTTC. As protein: CASSPQAAENEQFF. Using reference TRBV18 and TRBJ2-1 for the parts outside the CDR3, the full variable domain is NAGVMQNPRHLVRRRGQEARLRCSPMKGHSHVYWYRQLPEEGLKFMVYLQKENIIDESGMPKERFSAEFPKEGPSILRIQQVVRGDSAAYFCASSPQAAENEQFFGPGTRLTVL.

The chain is built from TRBV5-1 and TRBJ2-1; D unclear. V was shortened by 0 bases and J by 12 bases, with 10 bases between the two germline ends. This CDR3 has 12 amino acids. In germline, CDR1 is SGHRS, CDR2 YFSETQ. The CDR3 DNA reads as TGCGCCAGCAGCTTGGATGCCTCCCCGCAGTTCTTC. Amino acid sequence: CASSLDASPQFF.

This clonotype turned up a few times. CDR3 amino acids: CASSLRAGGPYEQYF. CDR3 coding DNA: TGTGCCAGCAGCCTTCGGGCGGGAGGGCCCTACGAGCAGTACTTC. J is TRBJ2-7 and V is TRBV7-9, with 9 bases that match TRBD2. J was trimmed by 2 bases and V by 5 bases; bases with no gene match: 7. The CDR3 has 15 amino acids. In germline, CDR1 is SEHNR, CDR2 FQNEAQ (reference sequence).

Here the CDR3 DNA reads TGTGCCAGCAGCCAAGATTTGGGGGCCGGCGGGCCTTACAATGAGCAGTTCTTC. Translated, it gives CASSQDLGAGGPYNEQFF. The rearrangement joins TRBV4-2 to TRBJ2-1, with D maybe TRBD1 (6 bases). CDR1 is LGHNA and CDR2 is YNFKEQ in the germline V gene. V lost 0 bases and J 4 bases, leaving 19 bases between the germline ends. This CDR3 is built from 18 residues.

This clonotype was counted between two and nine times. The chain combines TRBV7-3 with TRBJ1-1; TRBD1 matches at 8 bases. Germline CDR1 reads SGHTA; CDR2 reads FQGTGA. V trimming: 5 bases; J trimming: 4 bases; junction bases outside the gene matches: 6. This CDR3 region has 14 residues. CDR3 region: CASSPTGAGTEAFF. The CDR3 nucleotides are TGTGCCAGCAGCCCGACAGGGGCTGGCACTGAAGCTTTCTTT.

This chain links TRBV5-4 with TRBJ1-1; 10 positions match TRBD1. The V gene end was trimmed by 9 bases and the J gene end by 4 bases; junction bases not matched to a gene: 6. The germline gives CDR1 SGHNT, CDR2 YYREEE (reference sequence). The CDR3 runs to 13 residues. CDR3 DNA sequence: TGTGCCACCCGGGACAGGGGCAGCACTGAAGCTTTCTTT. It codes for CATRDRGSTEAFF. The variable domain in full, completed from reference TRBV5-4 and TRBJ1-1, reads ETGVTQSPTHLIKTRGQQVTLRCSSQSGHNTVSWYQQALGQGPQFIFQYYREEENGRGNFPPRFSGLQFPNYSSELNVNALELDDSALYLCATRDRGSTEAFFGQGTRLTVV.

The chain employs TRBV4-3 and TRBJ2-2; 14 positions agree with TRBD2. V dropped 3 bases and J dropped 4; count of bases not matched to a gene: 7. The CDR3 sequence is 18 residues long. CDR1 and CDR2 (germline): LGHNA, YSLEER. CDR3 region: CASSHQRLAGGSTGELFF. CDR3 sequence (DNA): TGCGCCAGCAGCCACCAAAGACTAGCGGGAGGGAGCACCGGGGAGCTGTTTTTT.

This clonotype was counted only a few times. The chain recombines TRBV24-1 with TRBJ2-7; D uncertain. Trimming removed 5 bases at V and 5 bases at J, with 9 bases between. There are 12 residues in the CDR3. CDR1 KGHDR and CDR2 SFDVKD come from the germline V gene. The CDR3 loop is CATSGFDDEQYF. The CDR3 DNA follows: TGTGCCACCAGTGGATTTGACGACGAGCAGTACTTC.

This clonotype was detected only a few times. The rearrangement joins TRBV27 to TRBJ2-3; TRBD2 matches 13 bases. CDR1 is MNHEY, CDR2 SMNVEV, per germline (reference sequence). The trim removed 6 bases at V and 5 bases at J, leaving 5 bases unmatched. There are 15 residues in the CDR3. The CDR3 protein is CASRTSGGARDTQYF. The CDR3 nucleotides read TGTGCCAGCAGAACTAGCGGGGGGGCACGAGATACGCAGTATTTT.

J is TRBJ2-3 and V is TRBV20-1; 14 bases are shared with TRBD2. CDR3 length equals 16 residues. CDR1 and CDR2 from the germline V gene are DFQATT and SNEGSKA (reference sequence). V was clipped by 1 base and J by 5 bases; unmatched bases: 5. The CDR3 reads CSARGLAGGVGDTQYF. DNA of the CDR3: TGCAGTGCTAGAGGACTAGCGGGAGGGGTAGGAGATACGCAGTATTTT.

The V and J genes are TRBV6-5 and TRBJ2-7; 11 nucleotides match TRBD2. The CDR3 consists of 14 residues. Germline-derived CDR1 and CDR2 are MNHEY and SVGAGI. Trimming took 5 bases from V and 6 from J; bases not matched to a gene: 6. CDR3 bases: TGTGCCAGCAGTACCACTAGCGGGAGCTTCGAGCAGTACTTC. Translating gives CASSTTSGSFEQYF.

This clonotype was seen many times. The genes are TRBV7-9 and TRBJ2-7, with 7 bases that match TRBD2. The CDR3 runs to 15 residues. Trimming took 4 bases from V and 2 from J; bases not matched to a gene: 8. Germline loops: CDR1 SEHNR, CDR2 FQNEAQ (reference sequence). CDR3 in DNA: TGTGCCAGCAGCTCTCGTAGGGCGGGAGCCTACGAGCAGTACTTC. It encodes CASSSRRAGAYEQYF.

The chain couples TRBV30 to TRBJ1-1, with TRBD1 identical over 7 bases. Germline V lookup: CDR1 GTSNPN, CDR2 SVGIG (reference sequence). The CDR3 runs to 13 residues. The V and J ends lost 6 bases and 3 bases, in that order; junction bases with no gene match: 7. In nucleotides, the CDR3 is TGTGCCTGCACAGGGGCTAGATACACTGAAGCTTTCTTT. It specifies CACTGARYTEAFF.

This rearrangement joins TRBV20-1 to TRBJ2-3; no definite D call. Looked up from germline, CDR1 is DFQATT and CDR2 is SNEGSKA (reference sequence). V was pared by 4 bases and J by 0 bases, with 8 bases between. This CDR3 is built from 13 residues. In DNA form, the CDR3 reads TGCAGTGCTAATGTCGGAAGCACAGATACGCAGTATTTT. It encodes CSANVGSTDTQYF.

V usage is TRBV7-3 and J usage is TRBJ1-6, with 7 positions matching TRBD1. The CDR3 sequence is 15 residues long. Trimming cost V 3 bases and J 6 bases; bases outside gene matches: 5. Germline V CDR1 and CDR2: SGHTA, FQGTGA. In nucleotides, the CDR3 is TGTGCCAGCAGCTTTGACGGACAGGTTAATTCACCCCTCCACTTT. It yields the protein CASSFDGQVNSPLHF. Drawing the rest from reference TRBV7-3 and TRBJ1-6, the complete variable domain is GAGVSQTPSNKVTEKGKYVELRCDPISGHTALYWYRQSLGQGPEFLIYFQGTGAADDSGLPNDRFFAVRPEGSVSTLKIQRTERGDSAVYLCASSFDGQVNSPLHFGNGTRLTVT.

The chain carries TRBV2 and TRBJ2-7, with TRBD2 matching over 9 bases. This CDR3 has 15 amino acids. V shed 7 bases and J 5 bases; nucleotides not matched to a gene: 12. Germline CDR1 SNHLY, CDR2 FYNNEI. The CDR3 coding sequence is TGTGCCAGCACACTGAGGACTAGCGTGTACGACGAGCAGTACTTC. It translates to CASTLRTSVYDEQYF.

This clonotype has just a few counts. This chain links TRBV5-1 with TRBJ2-1; D is uncertain. The germline V gene encodes CDR1 SGHRS and CDR2 YFSETQ. The CDR3 sequence is 15 residues long. Trimming took off 2 bases at V and 7 bases at J, with 16 bases between the two ends. CDR3 DNA sequence: TGCGCCAGCAGCTTCCACCCGACTGACAATAATGAGCAGTTCTTC. Its protein product is CASSFHPTDNNEQFF.

The genes are TRBV20-1 and TRBJ2-2; D may be TRBD1 (6 bases). Germline values: CDR1 DFQATT, CDR2 SNEGSKA (reference sequence). The CDR3 is 12 residues long. V was trimmed by 6 bases and J by 4 bases, leaving 9 bases between them. CDR3 sequence: CSAGRGTGELFF. In nucleotides, the CDR3 is TGCAGTGCGGGCAGGGGCACCGGGGAGCTGTTTTTT.

The chain couples TRBV15 to TRBJ2-7; no clear D gene. The germline V gene has CDR1 LNHNV and CDR2 YYDKDF (reference sequence). Trimming left V 1 base short and J 6 bases short, with 13 bases between. This CDR3 comprises 14 residues. The CDR3 loop is CATSRVFTSPEQYF. The DNA of the CDR3 is TGTGCCACCAGCAGAGTGTTCACGTCCCCCGAGCAGTACTTC.

The chain is built from TRBV24-1 and TRBJ2-5; weak D call: TRBD2 (6 bases). The germline gives CDR1 KGHDR, CDR2 SFDVKD. Between the trimmed V and J ends, which lost 0 bases and 5 bases, there was a span of 12 bases. The CDR3 totals 15 residues. As DNA, the CDR3 is TGTGCCACCAGTGATTTGGGAGGGCAGGGTGAGACCCAGTACTTC. It yields the protein CATSDLGGQGETQYF.